Listed here are 27 T cell receptor beta chains from one sample, sequenced in a study of metastatic and nonmetastatic thyroid tumors. There were no patients who had received any treatment before thyroid surgery. Using MiXCR, TCRdb re-called clones from the PCR reads. In the table there are 75,000 to 95,000 clones, roughly an eighth of which are singletons. Sequenced: blood. Receptors were obtained from a female donor with papillary thyroid cancer or a benign thyroid nodule (not recorded which). Some clones in this sample may be carry-over from other donors' samples.

This clone came up many times. A read error may be the cause here, since a much bigger clone is one base away. The chain couples TRBV28 to TRBJ2-7, with 8 positions matching TRBD1. CDR3 length: 14 amino acids. Trimming removed 5 bases from V and 6 bases from J; junction bases left unmatched: 9. The germline CDR1 and CDR2 sequences are MDHEN and SYDVKM. CDR3 nucleotide sequence: TGTGCCAGCAGTAAGGACAGGGCGGTGGTCGAGCAGTACTTC. This gives the protein CASSKDRAVVEQYF.

This clone was seen ten or more times. This chain connects TRBV7-9 to TRBJ1-4; D gene unclear. V was pared by 7 bases and J by 8 bases, with 11 bases between. Germline loops: CDR1 SEHNR, CDR2 FQNEAQ (reference sequence). This CDR3 comprises 12 residues. The CDR3 region is CASTTLREKLFF. The CDR3 nucleotides are TGTGCCAGCACTACATTAAGGGAAAAACTGTTTTTT.

There are many counts of this clone. The genes are TRBV10-3 and TRBJ1-1, with D unresolved. V shed 0 bases and J shed 4 bases, with 12 bases lying between them. Germline V gives CDR1 ENHRY, CDR2 SYGVKD. CDR3 length: 15 residues. The CDR3 loop is CAISESRADITEAFF. DNA of the CDR3: TGTGCCATCAGTGAGTCGCGGGCCGATATCACTGAAGCTTTCTTT.

This clone was recorded at least ten times. The rearrangement uses TRBV9 and TRBJ1-6; D not resolved. CDR3 length: 14 amino acids. Germline-derived CDR1 and CDR2 are SGDLS and YYNGEE. Trimming left V 6 bases short and J 5 bases short, with 12 bases between. The CDR3 loop reads CASTAGLNNSPLHF. CDR3 DNA sequence: TGTGCCAGCACCGCGGGCCTCAATAATTCACCCCTCCACTTT.

Judged by abundance, this clone is medium-sized. The V and J genes are TRBV6-1 and TRBJ1-6, with 10 bases matching TRBD1. In germline, CDR1 is MNHNS, CDR2 SASEGT. The CDR3 totals 14 residues. V was pared by 1 base and J by 9 bases, with 0 bases of the junction left unmatched. The CDR3 nucleotides read TGTGCCAGCAGTGAAGGGACAGGGGGTTCACCCCTCCACTTT. Its protein is CASSEGTGGSPLHF.

This clone was found many times. The rearrangement links TRBV5-5 to TRBJ2-2; 8 bases align to TRBD1. Germline V gene lookup returns CDR1 SGHKS and CDR2 YYEKEE (reference sequence). Trimming took 3 bases from V and 1 from J; bases not matched to a gene: 2. The length of the CDR3 is 15 residues. CDR3 in amino acids: CASSSGTGNTGELFF. Here the CDR3 DNA reads TGTGCCAGCAGCTCCGGGACAGGGAACACCGGGGAGCTGTTTTTT.

At least ten counts were recorded for this clone. V and J are TRBV7-3 and TRBJ2-1; D perhaps matches TRBD1 (5 bases). Germline V gives CDR1 SGHTA, CDR2 FQGTGA. With 1 base removed from V and 5 bases from J, the gap between germline ends came to 15 bases. This CDR3 is 16 amino acids long. This CDR3 is CASSLRAGLWDNEQFF. In nucleotides, the CDR3 is TGTGCCAGCAGCTTAAGGGCAGGGTTGTGGGACAATGAGCAGTTCTTC. Complete variable domain (other parts from reference TRBV7-3 and TRBJ2-1): GAGVSQTPSNKVTEKGKYVELRCDPISGHTALYWYRQSLGQGPEFLIYFQGTGAADDSGLPNDRFFAVRPEGSVSTLKIQRTERGDSAVYLCASSLRAGLWDNEQFFGPGTRLTVL.

This clone was observed many times. J is TRBJ2-7 and V is TRBV7-2; 7 bases match TRBD2. The ends lost 4 bases at V and 9 bases at J; junction bases unmatched: 6. The V gene's germline CDR1 is SGHTA and CDR2 FQGNSA. This CDR3 contains 12 residues. This chain's CDR3 is CASSSGTTRQYF. DNA of the CDR3: TGTGCCAGCAGCTCCGGGACTACTCGGCAGTACTTC. Full variable domain (rest looked up from reference TRBV7-2 and TRBJ2-7): GAGVSQSPSNKVTEKGKDVELRCDPISGHTALYWYRQSLGQGLEFLIYFQGNSAPDKSGLPSDRFSAERTGGSVSTLTIQRTQQEDSAVYLCASSSGTTRQYFGPGTRLTVT.

This clone was observed many times. The gene calls are TRBV20-1 and TRBJ2-3, with D possibly called TRBD1 or TRBD2 (5 bases each). Germline loops: CDR1 DFQATT, CDR2 SNEGSKA (reference sequence). There are 15 residues in the CDR3. V shed 6 bases and J shed 1 base, with 17 bases lying between them. The CDR3 region is CSAPGTTRGTDTQYF. CDR3 nucleotides: TGCAGTGCACCTGGGACGACTCGTGGCACAGATACGCAGTATTTT.

Ten or more counts support this clone. The chain uses TRBV4-1 and TRBJ2-1; D remains ambiguous. Trimming cost V 4 bases and J 6 bases, with 13 bases left between them. From germline, CDR1 is MGHRA and CDR2 YSYEKL. There are 14 residues in the CDR3. CDR3 residues: CASSLSSSINEQFF. CDR3 nucleotides: TGCGCCAGCAGCCTCTCGAGTTCGATCAATGAGCAGTTCTTC.

Comment on this clone: This sequence may be a read error, since a much larger clone differs from it by one base. V usage is TRBV28 and J usage is TRBJ2-1; 11 nucleotides agree with TRBD2. This CDR3 has 15 residues. Per the germline V gene, CDR1 is MDHEN and CDR2 is SYDVKM. With V trimmed by 3 bases and J by 9 bases, 7 bases remained unmatched. The CDR3 bases are TGTGCCAGCAGTTTCATAGCGGGAGGGCCGGGTGAGCAGTTCTTC. This codes for CASSFIAGGPGEQFF.

This clone was seen ten or more times. The chain uses TRBV3-1 and TRBJ2-3; the match to TRBD2 covers 10 bases. The CDR3 consists of 20 residues. Germline V gene lookup returns CDR1 LGHDT and CDR2 YNNKEL (reference sequence). V trimming: 4 bases; J trimming: 0 bases; junction bases outside the gene matches: 16. The CDR3 protein is CASSPPLFGLAVTSTDTQYF. The DNA of the CDR3 is TGTGCCAGCAGCCCTCCCTTATTCGGACTAGCGGTAACTAGCACAGATACGCAGTATTTT.

Ten or more counts support this clone. J is TRBJ2-7 and V is TRBV12-3 or TRBV12-4; no clear D gene. V was pared by 6 bases and J by 7 bases, with 16 bases between. The CDR3 contains 13 residues. CDR3 bases: TGTGCCAGCAGAGAGCCCCATGAAGGGGAGCAGTACTTC. This codes for CASREPHEGEQYF.

The table lists this clone with many counts. This chain connects TRBV4-3 to TRBJ2-7; D is possibly TRBD1 (5 bases). This CDR3 spans 15 amino acids. V lost 1 base and J 2 bases, leaving 12 bases between the germline ends. Germline assignment: CDR1 LGHNA and CDR2 YSLEER. The CDR3 region has the DNA TGCGCCAGCAGCCAAGTATTTGACAGCACCTACGAGCAGTACTTC. It codes for CASSQVFDSTYEQYF.

In its sample, this clone was seen many times. The rearrangement uses TRBV29-1 and TRBJ1-2; the D is unclear. The V gene's germline CDR1 is SQVTM and CDR2 ANQGSEA. V lost 6 bases, J lost 3 bases, and 11 bases lay in between. The CDR3 has 12 amino acids. The CDR3: CSVKDGYYGYTF. CDR3 DNA sequence: TGCAGCGTAAAGGACGGATACTATGGCTACACCTTC. The complete variable domain, with remaining parts taken from reference TRBV29-1 and TRBJ1-2, reads SAVISQKPSRDICQRGTSLTIQCQVDSQVTMMFWYRQQPGQSLTLIATANQGSEATYESGFVIDKFPISRPNLTFSTLTVSNMSPEDSSIYLCSVKDGYYGYTFGSGTRLTVV.

This clone was seen a handful of times. The chain combines TRBV28 with TRBJ1-5; D remains unclear. The CDR3 covers 14 residues. Germline CDR1 MDHEN, CDR2 SYDVKM. The V and J ends lost 0 bases and 2 bases respectively, with 5 bases between them. For the CDR3, the DNA is TGTGCCAGCAGTTTATGGCAGCGCAATCAGCCCCAGCATTTT. Translated: CASSLWQRNQPQHF.

The rearrangement uses TRBV28 and TRBJ2-7, with 7 bases identical to TRBD2. CDR1 is MDHEN and CDR2 is SYDVKM in the germline V gene. V lost 6 bases and J lost 0; bases outside the gene matches: 11. This CDR3 region has 16 residues. Written as DNA, the CDR3 is TGTGCCAGCAGCCCGACGGTACTAGCGCGCTCCTACGAGCAGTACTTC. Encoded protein: CASSPTVLARSYEQYF.

This clone was recorded at least ten times. J is TRBJ1-5 and V is TRBV20-1; a possible D gene is TRBD1 (5 bases). The CDR3 contains 13 residues. CDR1 is DFQATT and CDR2 is SNEGSKA in the germline V gene (reference sequence). V dropped 3 bases and J dropped 0 bases, with 6 bases sitting between them. CDR3 sequence (DNA): TGCAGTGCTAGGACAGATAGCAATCAGCCCCAGCATTTT. This encodes CSARTDSNQPQHF.

This clone was observed a few times. The rearrangement links TRBV6-5 to TRBJ2-7; 8 bases fit TRBD2. CDR1 MNHEY and CDR2 SVGAGI come from the germline V gene. The CDR3 length is 17 residues. V dropped 2 bases and J dropped 10; count of bases not matched to a gene: 19. CDR3 bases: TGTGCCAGCAGTTACCCATTGCGGGAGGCCCGTCGTGAGGATCAGTACTTC. Its translation is CASSYPLREARREDQYF.

This clone was seen at least ten times. The DNA of the CDR3 is TGTGCCAGCATCGGGACAGACCCTTACGAGCAGTACTTC. Residues: CASIGTDPYEQYF. V and J are TRBV6-1 and TRBJ2-7; 7 nucleotides match TRBD1. Germline V lookup: CDR1 MNHNS, CDR2 SASEGT. The CDR3 runs 13 residues. J lost 4 bases, V lost 7 bases, and 7 bases had no gene match.

This clone has a count of ten or more. This chain connects TRBV27 to TRBJ1-6; possible D gene TRBD1, 6 bases. Germline assignment: CDR1 MNHEY and CDR2 SMNVEV (reference sequence). CDR3 length equals 18 residues. V gave up 3 bases and J gave up 9 bases, with 24 bases separating them. The CDR3 loop is CASSLGPGTSQPISPLHF. As DNA, the CDR3 is TGTGCCAGCAGTTTGGGCCCCGGGACATCCCAACCAATTTCACCCCTCCACTTT.

This clone has a count of ten or more. The sample carries other DNA sequences with the same CDR3. The chain recombines TRBV20-1 with TRBJ1-1; D ambiguous. V lost 3 bases and J lost 3, with 14 bases in between. Germline assignment: CDR1 DFQATT and CDR2 SNEGSKA (reference sequence). The CDR3 loop spans 14 amino acids. CDR3 protein: CSASPHLSDTEAFF. DNA of the CDR3: TGCAGTGCTAGTCCCCACCTCTCGGACACTGAAGCTTTCTTT.

This clone appeared many times. The chain uses TRBV27 and TRBJ2-7, with 15 bases that match TRBD2. The CDR3 runs to 15 residues. Germline assignment: CDR1 MNHEY and CDR2 SMNVEV (reference sequence). V lost 5 bases to trimming and J lost 6 bases; unmatched junction nucleotides: 5. This CDR3 is CASSRTSGRAVEQYF. Written as DNA, the CDR3 is TGTGCCAGCAGTCGGACTAGCGGGAGGGCCGTCGAGCAGTACTTC.

This clone appeared many times. This chain uses TRBV28 with TRBJ1-5, with D possibly TRBD1 on 6 matching bases. CDR3 length: 16 residues. V gave up 5 bases and J gave up 5 bases, with 19 bases separating them. Germline loops: CDR1 MDHEN, CDR2 SYDVKM. Here the CDR3 DNA reads TGTGCCAGCAGTCCCCGGGGCAGGGGCAACCATCAGCCCCAGCATTTT. Encoded protein: CASSPRGRGNHQPQHF.

This clone was detected ten times or more. The chain recombines TRBV2 with TRBJ2-2; 8 bases map to TRBD1. V was clipped by 6 bases and J by 2 bases; unmatched bases: 8. The CDR3 totals 16 residues. Germline CDR1 is SNHLY and CDR2 is FYNNEI. The CDR3 DNA sequence: TGTGCCAGCAGAGCGACAGGGGCCGTTAACACCGGGGAGCTGTTTTTT. Amino acids: CASRATGAVNTGELFF. The whole variable domain, filled in from reference TRBV2 and TRBJ2-2, reads EPEVTQTPSHQVTQMGQEVILRCVPISNHLYFYWYRQILGQKVEFLVSFYNNEISEKSEIFDDQFSVERPDGSNFTLKIRSTKLEDSAMYFCASRATGAVNTGELFFGEGSRLTVL.

This clone was seen many times. V usage is TRBV6-2 or TRBV6-3 and J usage is TRBJ1-5; 8 bases are shared with TRBD1. CDR1 is MNHEY and CDR2 is SVGEGT in the germline V gene. This CDR3 has 15 amino acids. Trimming took 6 bases from V and 5 from J; bases not matched to a gene: 9. The CDR3 here is CASRPGQGLYQPQHF. CDR3 nucleotides: TGTGCCAGCAGACCCGGACAGGGACTGTATCAGCCCCAGCATTTT.

This clone was detected many times. The chain carries TRBV6-2 or TRBV6-3 and TRBJ2-7; D is possibly TRBD1 (6 bases). V was trimmed by 6 bases and J by 2 bases, leaving 11 bases between them. Germline V CDR1 and CDR2: MNHEY, SVGEGT. The CDR3 loop spans 13 amino acids. CDR3 nucleotides: TGTGCCAGCAGAACTACAGGGACCTACGAGCAGTACTTC. Translation: CASRTTGTYEQYF.